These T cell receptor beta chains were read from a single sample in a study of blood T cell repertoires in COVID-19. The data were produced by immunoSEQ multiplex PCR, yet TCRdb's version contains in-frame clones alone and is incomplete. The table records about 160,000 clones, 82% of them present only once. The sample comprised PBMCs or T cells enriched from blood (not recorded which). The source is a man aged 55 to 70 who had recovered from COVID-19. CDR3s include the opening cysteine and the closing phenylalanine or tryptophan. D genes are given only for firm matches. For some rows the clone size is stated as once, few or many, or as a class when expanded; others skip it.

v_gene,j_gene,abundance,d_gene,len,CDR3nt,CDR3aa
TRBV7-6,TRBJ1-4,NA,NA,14,TGTGCCAGCAGCTTAGGGGGCTCTAATGAAAAACTGTTTTTT,CASSLGGSNEKLFF
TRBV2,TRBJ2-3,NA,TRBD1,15,TGTGCCAGCAGTGTTGACAGGGGTCGTACAGATACGCAGTATTTT,CASSVDRGRTDTQYF
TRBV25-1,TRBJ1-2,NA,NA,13,TGTGCCAGCAGTGAGGCAGGCAACTATGGCTACACCTTC,CASSEAGNYGYTF
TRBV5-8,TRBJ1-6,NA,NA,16,TGTGCCAGCAGAATCAGGGGAGATTCCTATAATTCACCCCTCCACTTT,CASRIRGDSYNSPLHF
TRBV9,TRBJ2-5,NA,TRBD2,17,TGTGCCAGCAGCCCCCGGGCTAGCGGGATGAAACAAGAGACCCAGTACTTC,CASSPRASGMKQETQYF
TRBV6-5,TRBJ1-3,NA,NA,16,TGTGCCAGCAGTTACTCTGTGTCCAGGGCTGGAAACACCATATATTTT,CASSYSVSRAGNTIYF
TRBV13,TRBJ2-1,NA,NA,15,TGTGCCAGCAGCTTAGGCGGGAGCTCCTACAATGAGCAGTTCTTC,CASSLGGSSYNEQFF
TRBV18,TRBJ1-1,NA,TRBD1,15,TGTGCCAGCTCACCAGGGAGACAGGGCCTCACTGAAGCTTTCTTT,CASSPGRQGLTEAFF
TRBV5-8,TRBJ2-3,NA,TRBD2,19,TGTGCCAGCAGCTTGCATGGGACTAGCGGGATACTTAGCACAGATACGCAGTATTTT,CASSLHGTSGILSTDTQYF
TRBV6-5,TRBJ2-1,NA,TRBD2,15,TGTGCCAGCAGTCAGCGGGGCGGTGGATACAATGAGCAGTTCTTC,CASSQRGGGYNEQFF
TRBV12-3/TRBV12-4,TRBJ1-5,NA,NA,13,TGTGCCAGCAGCCGGACTTCCGCAACCGCCCAGCATTTT,CASSRTSATAQHF
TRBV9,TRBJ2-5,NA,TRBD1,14,TGTGCCAGCAGCGTAGGGGGACAGGGTGAGACCCAGTACTTC,CASSVGGQGETQYF
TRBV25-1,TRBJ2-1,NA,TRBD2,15,TGTGCCAGCAGTGAATTCCGCGGGAGTGACAATGAGCAGTTCTTC,CASSEFRGSDNEQFF
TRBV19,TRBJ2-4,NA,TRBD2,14,TGTGCCAGTAGTATAACGCGGCGGGAGGACATTCAGTACTTC,CASSITRREDIQYF
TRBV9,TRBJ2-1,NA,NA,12,TGTGCCAGCAGTTTTTCGACATATGAGCAGTTCTTC,CASSFSTYEQFF
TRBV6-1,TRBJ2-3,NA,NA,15,TGTGCCAGCAGTGAACAGGGGACAACACGGGATACGCAGTATTTT,CASSEQGTTRDTQYF
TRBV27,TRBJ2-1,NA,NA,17,TGTGCCAGCAGTTTATTCCCCGCAACGAGCTCCTACAATGAGCAGTTCTTC,CASSLFPATSSYNEQFF
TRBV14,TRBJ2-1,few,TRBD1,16,TGTGCCAGCAGCCAGGGGCGACAGGGGCTGGTCAATGAGCAGTTCTTC,CASSQGRQGLVNEQFF
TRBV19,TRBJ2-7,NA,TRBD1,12,TGTGCCAGTCGGAACAGGGGGCACGAGCAGTACTTC,CASRNRGHEQYF
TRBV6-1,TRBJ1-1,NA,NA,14,TGTGCCAGCAGTGAGATTCCGGCGGGGACTGAAGCTTTCTTT,CASSEIPAGTEAFF
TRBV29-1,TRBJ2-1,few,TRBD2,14,TGCAGCGTGTGGACTAGCGGGACCTACAATGAGCAGTTCTTC,CSVWTSGTYNEQFF
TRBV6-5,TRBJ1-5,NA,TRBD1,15,TGTGCCACCAACCTACGGGACAGGGGGCATCAGCCCCAGCATTTT,CATNLRDRGHQPQHF
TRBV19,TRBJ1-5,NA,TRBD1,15,TGTGCCAGTATGCAGGGGACAGGGGTTGGACAGCCCCAGCATTTT,CASMQGTGVGQPQHF
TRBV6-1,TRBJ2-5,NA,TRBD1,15,TGTGCCAGCAGCGAGGGACAGGGGGGACAGGAGACCCAGTACTTC,CASSEGQGGQETQYF
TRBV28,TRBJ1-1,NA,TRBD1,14,TGTGCCAGCAGTTTATCCGGGACAGGGGAAGGGGCTTTCTTT,CASSLSGTGEGAFF
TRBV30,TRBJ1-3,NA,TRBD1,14,TGTGCCAGACAGGGATTTGACTCTGGAAACACCATATATTTT,CARQGFDSGNTIYF
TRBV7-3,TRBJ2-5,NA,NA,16,TGTGCCAGCAGCTTAAGGAGGCCCCGGGAACAAGAGACCCAGTACTTC,CASSLRRPREQETQYF
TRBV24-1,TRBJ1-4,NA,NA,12,TGTGCCACCCGGGGGGATAATGAAAAACTGTTTTTT,CATRGDNEKLFF
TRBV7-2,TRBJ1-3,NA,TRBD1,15,TGTGCCAGCAGCTTGGACACAGGGGCTGGAAACACCATATATTTT,CASSLDTGAGNTIYF
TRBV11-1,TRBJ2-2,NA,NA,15,TGTGCCAGCAGCCTCGCGGCGGTGGCTACCGGGGAGCTGTTTTTT,CASSLAAVATGELFF
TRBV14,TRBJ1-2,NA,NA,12,TGTGCCAGCAGCCCCCTGGGGGGAGGCTACACCTTC,CASSPLGGGYTF
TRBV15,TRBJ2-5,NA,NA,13,TGTGCCACCAGCAGAGAACGCGAGGAGACCCAGTACTTC,CATSREREETQYF
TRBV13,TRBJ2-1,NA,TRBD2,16,TGTGCCAGCAGCGCTAGACTAGCGACAAAATTCGATGAGCAGTTCTTC,CASSARLATKFDEQFF
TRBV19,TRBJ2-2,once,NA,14,TGTGCCAGTAGACCGGGTTCGAACACCGGGGAGCTGTTTTTT,CASRPGSNTGELFF
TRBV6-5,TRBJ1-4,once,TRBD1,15,TGTGCCAGCAGACCCCCAGGGGGGAATAATGAAAAACTGTTTTTT,CASRPPGGNNEKLFF
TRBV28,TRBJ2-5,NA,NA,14,TGTGCCAGCAGACCTCGGGACTACCAAGAGACCCAGTACTTC,CASRPRDYQETQYF
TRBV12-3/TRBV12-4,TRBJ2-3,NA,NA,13,TGTGCCAGCAGTTTTTCGGGAGAAGATACGCAGTATTTT,CASSFSGEDTQYF
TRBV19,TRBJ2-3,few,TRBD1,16,TGTGCCAGTAGTGCGCTACAGGGGGCTGGCACAGATACGCAGTATTTT,CASSALQGAGTDTQYF
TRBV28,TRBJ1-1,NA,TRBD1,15,TGTGCCAGCAGTTTATTCAGCGGACAGGGGGTTGAAGCTTTCTTT,CASSLFSGQGVEAFF
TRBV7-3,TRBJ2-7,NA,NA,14,TGTGCCAGCAGCTTAGGGCCGACCTCCTACGAGCAGTACTTC,CASSLGPTSYEQYF
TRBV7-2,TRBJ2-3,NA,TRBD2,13,TGTGCCACCAAAGCGGGAGGGAGCGATACGCAGTATTTT,CATKAGGSDTQYF
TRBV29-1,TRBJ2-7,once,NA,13,TGCAGCGTGGCACCCCAGGGGACCTACGAGCAGTACTTC,CSVAPQGTYEQYF
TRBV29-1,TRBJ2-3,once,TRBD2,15,TGCAGCGCTGGACTAGCGGGGGGCCTATCAGATACGCAGTATTTT,CSAGLAGGLSDTQYF
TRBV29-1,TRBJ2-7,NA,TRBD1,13,TGCAGCGTTGAACGGGACAGGGGATACGAGCAGTACTTC,CSVERDRGYEQYF
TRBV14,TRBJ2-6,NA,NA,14,TGTGCCAGCAGCCCCATGCGAGGGGCCAACGTCCTGACTTTC,CASSPMRGANVLTF